This T cell receptor (beta chain) was sequenced in a study of T cells in Graves' hyperthyroidism and ophthalmopathy (dated by TCRdb to between 2019 and 2020). For the study in its entirety: Peripheral blood was sampled at the time of initial diagnosis, prior to any treatment. To identify distinguishing TCR V-J signatures, a discovery cohort of some 99 patients was used, comprising 40 to 45 with Graves' ophthalmopathy and some 60 with stable Graves' hyperthyroidism. The study also compared thyroid tissue and blood T-cell repertoires from five or six Graves' hyperthyroidism patients. An independent validation cohort of around 19 hyperthyroidism patients and 17 patients who later progressed to ophthalmopathy tested prospective prediction of ophthalmopathy. For training and testing, the 80 to 100 patients in the discovery cohort were randomly divided in a 7:3 ratio. Following sampling, methimazole starting at 30 mg daily was given to hyperthyroidism patients, and high-dose intravenous methylprednisolone was given to ophthalmopathy patients. The paper describes TCR Vbeta CDR3 sequencing of 135 peripheral blood samples, made up of 43 ophthalmopathy patients, around 78 hyperthyroidism patients and about 17 progressor patients.

Stable Graves' hyperthyroidism was defined as the absence of progression to ophthalmopathy over 18 months of follow-up. Hyperthyroidism patients were newly diagnosed, had a disease duration of under 2 months, and were aged 18 to 65 years. The study excluded patients with uncontrolled infections, other autoimmune diseases, pregnancy or lactation. Diagnoses relied on clinical symptoms, serum thyroxine and TRAb, thyroid ultrasound and orbital computed tomography. PBMCs were separated from under 11 ml of fresh peripheral blood using Ficoll-Paque density gradient centrifugation. Trizol reagent was used to extract total RNA, and RNA quality was then checked on an Agilent 2100 Bioanalyzer. This clonotype was recorded many times. Its cognate antigen has yet to be identified. No base quality information exists; no much larger clone differs at one position. Amplification of TCR beta CDR3 regions was carried out from RNA transcripts. A first-round RT-PCR of the TCR CDR3 used the HTBI primer set with the Qiagen OneStep RT-PCR kit. Libraries were constructed in a second round of multiplex PCR, after which size selection and purification were performed. Sequencing of the libraries was done on an Illumina HiSeq2000 using paired-end 100 bp reads. The authors' analysis ran thus. SOAPnuke was used to process the raw data, throwing out any read that contained adapters or uncalled bases, had a mean Phred below 15, or lacked an exact constant-primer or identifier match. High-quality paired reads were merged using COPE v1.2.5, and each unique nucleotide sequence was defined as a clonotype. MiTCR v1.1 was used to align clonotypes to the IMGT TRBV, TRBD and TRBJ reference segments. The analysis included only V-J combinations with a frequency above 0.0001, which together covered roughly 99% of the repertoires. A TCS score was defined as the ratio of F50 (clonal expansion) to E x V (chaos), with BLOSUM62-based TCRdist applied between CDR3 peptides within each V-J. Welch's t-statistics and random forest reduced 450 to 600 V-J features to around 14, which were used in a naive Bayes classifier (R e1071). The raw public data were reprocessed by TCRdb itself: fastp quality trimming at Q25, MiXCR clonotype calling, in-frame beta chains only. CDR3 protein duplicates are merged, each entry listing the most common genes and DNA. TCRdb, not the original authors, processed these V and J calls. This sample holds around 340,000 distinct CDR3 sequences; approximately 15% were observed only once. About 22% of the sample is in the top ten clones.

Broad study findings and their caveats: Blood samples also contained most of the expanded thyroid clonotypes (frequency above 0.001), which suggests that blood repertoires may reflect thyroid immune responses. Sample size was not statistically predetermined, and investigators were not blinded to group allocation. During validation, the model predicted progression to ophthalmopathy a median of approximately six months ahead of onset, with 60% to 71% sensitivity and more than 72% specificity. A 13 V-J signature model separated ophthalmopathy from stable hyperthyroidism, with about 90% sensitivity and about 81% specificity in cross-validation and 80%/75% in testing.

Via the germline V gene, CDR1 is SNHLY and CDR2 FYNNEI. Relative to germline, V is 3 bases shorter and J is 6 bases shorter, with 14 bases between their ends. The CDR3 starts with the cysteine, ends with the phenylalanine, and has 15 residues. The only DNA kept is the CDR3, 45 bases in frame from the first base. The source material was blood. This TCR was sampled from a woman between 25 and 40 years old with Graves' hyperthyroidism. The rearrangement combines TRBV2 with TRBJ2-2; no D gene call is confident. The CDR3: CASSDVRISPGELFF. The nucleotide sequence is TGTGCCAGCAGTGATGTACGGATTAGTCCCGGGGAGCTGTTTTTT.